Below are 21 T cell receptor beta chains sequenced from a single sample in a study of blood T cell repertoires in COVID-19 (dated by TCRdb to the early 2020s). Library preparation used the immunoSEQ multiplex PCR assay. The immuneACCESS repertoire file appears here via TCRdb, limited to in-frame rearrangements. These files lack a portion of the clones; in checked studies, under half of the deficit traces to unresolved V genes, and the cause of the others is not known. The sample includes just over 150,000 clones, with roughly 91% observed a single time. The ten biggest clones cover about 5% of the sample. Sequencing input: peripheral blood. Source of these receptors: a woman aged 45-65 years with acute or convalescent COVID-19.

The chain joins TRBV11-2 to TRBJ2-3; TRBD2 agrees at 10 bases. The CDR3 spans 16 residues. Trimming at V came to 4 bases and at J to 2 bases, leaving 6 bases not matched to a gene. Germline V lookup: CDR1 SGHAT, CDR2 FQNNGV. CDR3 amino acids: CASSSRTSGLTDTQYF. CDR3 nucleotides: TGTGCCAGCAGCTCCCGGACTAGCGGACTCACAGATACGCAGTATTTT.

The V gene is TRBV15, the J gene TRBJ2-7, with TRBD1 matching 9 bases. This CDR3 spans 17 amino acids. Germline CDR1 and CDR2: LNHNV and YYDKDF (reference sequence). Unmatched junction bases numbered 10, after V lost 2 bases and J lost 2 bases. CDR3 residues: CATSRPSPGQGTYEQYF. CDR3 DNA sequence: TGTGCCACCAGCAGACCATCCCCGGGACAGGGCACCTACGAGCAGTACTTC.

This chain links TRBV14 with TRBJ1-6; no reliable D call. CDR3 length: 14 amino acids. V lost 0 bases to trimming and J lost 7 bases, with 7 bases between them. In germline, CDR1 is SGHDN, CDR2 FVKESK. The CDR3 sequence: CASSQEAKNSPLHF. The CDR3 DNA sequence: TGTGCCAGCAGCCAAGAGGCAAAGAATTCACCCCTCCACTTT.

The chain employs TRBV3-1 (or the pseudogene TRBV3-2) and TRBJ1-1; D gene uncertain. The CDR3 extends over 14 amino acids. The V end lost 4 bases, the J end lost 6 bases, and 15 bases lay between the germline ends. Germline CDR1 is LGHDT and CDR2 is YNNKEL (reference sequence). The CDR3 DNA follows: TGTGCCAGCAGCCCAGACGGGAGGATGGCTGAAGCTTTCTTT. Protein product: CASSPDGRMAEAFF.

The chain uses TRBV10-3 and TRBJ1-2; D possibly corresponds to TRBD1 (6 bases). The CDR3 is 15 amino acids. Deletions cut 5 bases from V and 2 bases from J, with 15 bases between. Germline V gene lookup returns CDR1 ENHRY and CDR2 SYGVKD. As DNA, the CDR3 is TGTGCCATCAGTTCCTCGGGGGGCGCGAACTATGGCTACACCTTC. It specifies CAISSSGGANYGYTF.

The chain couples TRBV25-1 to TRBJ1-1, with a weak D call TRBD1 (5 bases). Trimming took 3 bases from V and 4 from J, leaving 12 bases between them. The CDR3 is made up of 14 amino acids. CDR1 is MGHDK and CDR2 is SYGVNS in the germline V gene. The CDR3 is CASSDLRVSTEAFF. The CDR3 DNA sequence: TGTGCCAGCAGTGATCTCAGGGTTTCCACTGAAGCTTTCTTT.

The rearrangement uses TRBV15 and TRBJ1-3; maybe TRBD1 (5 bases). Germline lookup yields CDR1 LNHNV and CDR2 YYDKDF (reference sequence). This CDR3 has 15 residues. The ends were cut back, 5 bases at V and 3 bases at J, with 14 bases in the middle. The DNA for the CDR3 is TGTGCCACCAGCCGGGCCTGGGGGGATGGAAACACCATATATTTT. It specifies CATSRAWGDGNTIYF.

The chain recombines TRBV7-2 with TRBJ2-1; the match to TRBD2 covers 9 bases. The V gene's germline CDR1 is SGHTA and CDR2 FQGNSA. CDR3 length equals 14 residues. V was pared by 5 bases and J by 5 bases, with 4 bases of the junction left unmatched. The CDR3 loop is CASSDSGGDNEQFF. Written as DNA, the CDR3 is TGTGCCAGCAGCGATAGCGGGGGAGACAATGAGCAGTTCTTC.

The chain recombines TRBV30 with TRBJ1-1; D unresolved. The V gene's germline CDR1 is GTSNPN and CDR2 SVGIG (reference sequence). V lost 3 bases, J lost 4 bases, and 12 bases lay in between. This CDR3 region has 13 residues. Here the CDR3 DNA reads TGTGCCTGGAGCGGGGAGCTTGGCACTGAAGCTTTCTTT. This codes for CAWSGELGTEAFF.

The chain joins TRBV3-1 (or the pseudogene TRBV3-2) to TRBJ2-2; D remains ambiguous. This CDR3 comprises 17 residues. Deletions cut 4 bases from V and 0 bases from J, with 15 bases between. The germline V gene has CDR1 LGHDT and CDR2 YNNKEL (reference sequence). Written as DNA, the CDR3 is TGTGCCAGCAGCCCGAGGTGGCCAGTAACGAACACCGGGGAGCTGTTTTTT. Translation gives CASSPRWPVTNTGELFF.

In this sample, this clone turned up many times. V usage is TRBV11-2 and J usage is TRBJ1-1, with D uncertain. Between the trimmed V and J ends, which lost 3 bases and 0 bases, there was a span of 5 bases. The CDR3 loop spans 13 amino acids. Germline CDR1 and CDR2: SGHAT and FQNNGV. CDR3 nucleotides: TGTGCCAGCAGCTTTTCATTGAACACTGAAGCTTTCTTT. This translates into CASSFSLNTEAFF.

The chain combines TRBV20-1 with TRBJ1-2, with a tentative D call TRBD1 (6 bases). The CDR3 is 10 residues long. Germline V CDR1 and CDR2: DFQATT, SNEGSKA (reference sequence). The V end lost 7 bases, the J end lost 5 bases, and 8 bases lay between the germline ends. This CDR3 reads CSVQGYGYTF. The CDR3 coding sequence is TGCAGTGTCCAGGGGTATGGCTACACCTTC.

The rearrangement uses TRBV11-2 and TRBJ2-1; possible D gene TRBD2, 5 bases. The CDR3 runs to 12 residues. Trimming stripped 2 bases from V and 10 bases from J, with 9 bases between. Per the germline V gene, CDR1 is SGHAT and CDR2 is FQNNGV. The CDR3 loop is CASSLRGQEQFF. The CDR3 DNA reads as TGTGCCAGCAGCTTAAGAGGGCAAGAGCAGTTCTTC. The variable domain in full, with the rest retrieved from reference TRBV11-2 and TRBJ2-1, is EAGVAQSPRYKIIEKRQSVAFWCNPISGHATLYWYQQILGQGPKLLIQFQNNGVVDDSQLPKDRFSAERLKGVDSTLKIQPAKLEDSAVYLCASSLRGQEQFFGPGTRLTVL.

The rearrangement uses TRBV19 and TRBJ1-5, with D perhaps TRBD1 (5 bases). This CDR3 has 13 amino acids. Germline CDR1 is LNHDA and CDR2 is SQIVND (reference sequence). Trimming removed 10 bases at V and 10 bases at J, with 20 bases between. The CDR3 is CATRRGGDLPQHF. In DNA, the CDR3 is TGTGCCACTAGACGGGGAGGGGACCTTCCCCAGCATTTT.

This rearrangement joins TRBV30 to TRBJ1-3; maybe TRBD1 (5 bases). This CDR3 contains 14 residues. Germline loops: CDR1 GTSNPN, CDR2 SVGIG (reference sequence). V lost 5 bases to trimming and J lost 4 bases, with 15 bases between them. CDR3 in DNA: TGTGCCTGGGACCAGGGCCGTACGGGAAACACCATATATTTT. As protein: CAWDQGRTGNTIYF.

This clone came up a few times. J is TRBJ1-2 and V is TRBV9; D remains ambiguous. Germline V gene data show CDR1 as SGDLS and CDR2 as YYNGEE. The ends were cut back, 7 bases at V and 4 bases at J, with 11 bases in the middle. There are 12 residues in the CDR3. CDR3 nucleotides: TGTGCCAGCGGGGAGGGCTCCTATGGCTACACCTTC. This encodes CASGEGSYGYTF.

V usage is TRBV6-5 and J usage is TRBJ1-2, with 7 bases matching TRBD1. The germline CDR1 and CDR2 sequences are MNHEY and SVGAGI. The CDR3 runs to 13 residues. Germline trimming cut 7 bases from V and 8 bases from J; bases unmatched to any gene: 10. The CDR3 spells CASTEEGARGYTF. The CDR3 coding sequence is TGTGCCAGCACCGAGGAGGGGGCGCGGGGCTACACCTTC.

The chain combines TRBV27 with TRBJ2-3; unclear D gene. Germline V gene lookup returns CDR1 MNHEY and CDR2 SMNVEV (reference sequence). The CDR3 sequence is 14 residues long. The V end was cut by 6 bases, the J end by 5 bases, with 15 bases between. Here the CDR3 DNA reads TGTGCCAGCAGCCCAAGTCCTCCGCGAGATACGCAGTATTTT. Residues: CASSPSPPRDTQYF.

The chain combines TRBV4-3 with TRBJ2-1; the D gene is possibly TRBD2 (5 bases). The V end was cut by 1 base, the J end by 6 bases, with 16 bases between. The CDR3 consists of 16 residues. Germline-derived CDR1 and CDR2 are LGHNA and YSLEER. This CDR3 is CASSQAFLAPVNEQFF. The CDR3 DNA reads TGCGCCAGCAGCCAAGCTTTTCTAGCTCCCGTCAATGAGCAGTTCTTC.

V is TRBV2 and J is TRBJ2-7; TRBD1 agrees at 9 bases. The CDR3 covers 14 residues. The germline CDR1 and CDR2 sequences are SNHLY and FYNNEI. Trimming cost V 8 bases and J 3 bases; bases outside gene matches: 8. The DNA of the CDR3 is TGTGCCAGCGCCCCCGGGACAGGGATCTACGAGCAGTACTTC. As protein: CASAPGTGIYEQYF.

The chain carries TRBV30 and TRBJ1-2; tentative D call: TRBD1 (6 bases). This CDR3 has 17 residues. V dropped 0 bases and J dropped 4 bases, with 21 bases sitting between them. Germline-derived CDR1 and CDR2 are GTSNPN and SVGIG (reference sequence). The CDR3 coding sequence is TGTGCCTGGAGTGTAGGTCAGGGGAGTAGAGCTACCTATGGCTACACCTTC. It yields the protein CAWSVGQGSRATYGYTF.